The 18 T cell receptor beta chains below were found in one sample sequenced in a study of OX40 agonist ivuxolimab in advanced cancers. Here immunoSEQ multiplex PCR was the method, and the copy in TCRdb shows in-frame clones only, minus some. Among almost 70,000 clones listed, around four fifths were seen once. The specimen comprised CD4+ or CD8+ T cells sorted from blood, sampled in a trial of the OX40 agonist ivuxolimab. The receptors were gathered from an adult with an advanced solid tumor such as melanoma, head and neck, liver or kidney cancer.

The chain uses TRBV5-1 and TRBJ1-5; TRBD1 aligns across 7 bases. The ends lost 2 bases at V and 2 bases at J; junction bases unmatched: 1. This CDR3 is built from 14 residues. Germline-derived CDR1 and CDR2 are SGHRS and YFSETQ. The CDR3 is CASSLTGGNQPQHF. The CDR3 nucleotides are TGCGCCAGCAGCTTAACAGGGGGCAATCAGCCCCAGCATTTT.

The rearrangement uses TRBV2 and TRBJ1-1, with D perhaps matching TRBD1 (5 bases). The V gene's germline CDR1 is SNHLY and CDR2 FYNNEI. This CDR3 contains 14 residues. V was clipped by 7 bases and J by 0 bases, with 12 bases between them. The CDR3 is CASTQGRLNTEAFF. CDR3 nucleotides: TGTGCCAGCACCCAGGGTCGTTTGAACACTGAAGCTTTCTTT.

This clone was seen only a few times. This sequence joins TRBV5-1 and TRBJ2-5; D remains unclear. Germline V gives CDR1 SGHRS, CDR2 YFSETQ. The CDR3 is made up of 12 amino acids. Trimming stripped 2 bases from V and 5 bases from J, with 7 bases between. The CDR3 sequence: CASSLSPETQYF. The DNA of the CDR3 is TGCGCCAGCAGCTTAAGTCCCGAGACCCAGTACTTC.

This chain links TRBV19 with TRBJ2-1; TRBD1 agrees at 10 bases. CDR3 length: 14 amino acids. The junction had 6 bases not matched to a gene; V was cut back by 8 bases and J by 5 bases. Germline assignment: CDR1 LNHDA and CDR2 SQIVND (reference sequence). Here the CDR3 DNA reads TGTGCCAGTTTAGACAGGGGGCGCAACAATGAGCAGTTCTTC. Residues: CASLDRGRNNEQFF. Full variable domain (rest looked up from reference TRBV19 and TRBJ2-1): DGGITQSPKYLFRKEGQNVTLSCEQNLNHDAMYWYRQDPGQGLRLIYYSQIVNDFQKGDIAEGYSVSREKKESFPLTVTSAQKNPTAFYLCASLDRGRNNEQFFGPGTRLTVL.

The gene calls are TRBV16 and TRBJ2-2; D call uncertain. The CDR3 consists of 11 residues. Germline V CDR1 and CDR2: KGHSY, FQNENV. Trimming removed 0 bases from V and 11 bases from J, with 4 bases in between. The CDR3 spells CASSQSQELFF. The CDR3 bases are TGTGCCAGCAGCCAATCCCAAGAGCTGTTTTTT.

This clone was observed once. The gene calls are TRBV5-8 and TRBJ1-6, with a possible D match to TRBD1 (6 bases). Germline assignment: CDR1 SGHTS and CDR2 YDEGEE. V lost 6 bases and J 0 bases, leaving 16 bases between the germline ends. The CDR3 contains 17 residues. The CDR3: CASTPADRSSYNSPLHF. The CDR3 DNA reads as TGTGCCAGCACCCCGGCGGACAGAAGCTCCTATAATTCACCCCTCCACTTT.

The chain recombines TRBV19 with TRBJ2-1; D call uncertain. The CDR3 spans 13 residues. With 1 base removed from V and 7 bases from J, the gap between germline ends came to 8 bases. From germline, CDR1 is LNHDA and CDR2 SQIVND (reference sequence). CDR3 nucleotides: TGTGCCAGTAGTATAGGTCCGCTTAATGAGCAGTTCTTC. Translating gives CASSIGPLNEQFF.

CDR3 nucleotide sequence: TGTGCCAGCAGCCAAGTTGGACAGAACTTTGCTGAAGCTTTCTTT. It is translated as CASSQVGQNFAEAFF. V and J are TRBV4-2 and TRBJ1-1; D may be TRBD1 (6 bases). Trimming removed 1 base at V and 6 bases at J, with 15 bases between. Germline loops: CDR1 LGHNA, CDR2 YNFKEQ. CDR3 length: 15 residues.

The chain couples TRBV29-1 to TRBJ2-1, with D perhaps matching TRBD1 (6 bases). Between the trimmed V and J ends, which lost 6 bases and 2 bases, there was a span of 26 bases. Germline CDR1 reads SQVTM; CDR2 reads ANQGSEA. The CDR3 length is 18 residues. The chain's CDR3 is CSVPTRTVGRGPYNEQFF. The DNA for the CDR3 is TGCAGCGTACCGACCAGGACAGTGGGTCGGGGCCCCTACAATGAGCAGTTCTTC.

The chain has TRBV6-6 and TRBJ1-2; D remains ambiguous. V was trimmed by 6 bases and J by 8 bases, leaving 19 bases between them. The CDR3 runs 14 residues. Germline V gene sequence: CDR1 MNHNY, CDR2 SVGAGI (reference sequence). The DNA of the CDR3 is TGTGCCAGCAGCGAACACTCCGGTCCTGGGGGCTACACCTTC. This encodes CASSEHSGPGGYTF.

The chain couples TRBV14 to TRBJ2-1, with D tentatively TRBD1 or TRBD2 (6 bases each). CDR1 and CDR2 from the germline V gene are SGHDN and FVKESK. The CDR3 consists of 16 residues. V dropped 2 bases and J dropped 8 bases, with 19 bases sitting between them. The CDR3 region is CASSQWGKGGGDEQFF. In DNA, the CDR3 is TGTGCCAGCAGCCAATGGGGGAAGGGGGGCGGCGATGAGCAGTTCTTC.

The gene calls are TRBV5-1 and TRBJ2-2; 11 bases are a match to TRBD1. The germline V gene has CDR1 SGHRS and CDR2 YFSETQ. The length of the CDR3 is 16 residues. V was clipped by 4 bases and J by 6 bases; unmatched bases: 8. The CDR3 DNA is TGCGCCAGCAGCCCCTGGACAGGGGGCGCATCCGGGGAGCTGTTTTTT. Translation: CASSPWTGGASGELFF. The whole variable domain, filled in from reference TRBV5-1 and TRBJ2-2, reads KAGVTQTPRYLIKTRGQQVTLSCSPISGHRSVSWYQQTPGQGLQFLFEYFSETQRNKGNFPGRFSGRQFSNSRSEMNVSTLELGDSALYLCASSPWTGGASGELFFGEGSRLTVL.

V gene TRBV30 combines with J gene TRBJ1-2; weak D call: TRBD1 (5 bases). This CDR3 is 12 amino acids long. Germline loops: CDR1 GTSNPN, CDR2 SVGIG (reference sequence). Trimming took off 5 bases at V and 7 bases at J, with 14 bases between the two ends. The CDR3 protein is CAWGGTSGGYTF. The CDR3 coding sequence is TGTGCCTGGGGAGGGACCTCAGGTGGCTACACCTTC.

The chain carries TRBV10-2 and TRBJ2-3, with D unresolved. V was clipped by 5 bases and J by 2 bases, with 2 bases between them. The CDR3 is made up of 11 amino acids. The germline CDR1 and CDR2 sequences are WSHSY and SAAADI. CDR3 region: CASSFTDTQYF. CDR3 bases: TGCGCCAGCAGTTTCACAGATACGCAGTATTTT.

The gene calls are TRBV7-9 and TRBJ1-2; D is uncertain. CDR1 and CDR2 from the germline V gene are SEHNR and FQNEAQ (reference sequence). The CDR3 runs to 13 residues. V lost 5 bases and J lost 6, with 13 bases in between. The CDR3 DNA is TGTGCCAGCAGCCCGAGCTTGGGGAATGGCTACACCTTC. This translates into CASSPSLGNGYTF.

The V and J genes are TRBV5-1 and TRBJ1-2; no clear D. Germline V lookup: CDR1 SGHRS, CDR2 YFSETQ. V dropped 2 bases and J dropped 5 bases, with 13 bases sitting between them. The CDR3 contains 14 residues. The CDR3 here is CASSFSGVQYGYTF. CDR3 nucleotide sequence: TGCGCCAGCAGCTTCAGTGGGGTCCAGTATGGCTACACCTTC.

V and J are TRBV2 and TRBJ1-1; D possibly corresponds to TRBD1 (6 bases). Germline assignment: CDR1 SNHLY and CDR2 FYNNEI. The CDR3 runs 11 residues. V gave up 6 bases and J gave up 6 bases, with 8 bases separating them. CDR3 bases: TGTGCCAGCAGGTGGGGGCCTGAAGCTTTCTTT. This codes for CASRWGPEAFF. The whole variable domain, remainder taken from reference TRBV2 and TRBJ1-1, is EPEVTQTPSHQVTQMGQEVILRCVPISNHLYFYWYRQILGQKVEFLVSFYNNEISEKSEIFDDQFSVERPDGSNFTLKIRSTKLEDSAMYFCASRWGPEAFFGQGTRLTVV.

This chain connects TRBV15 to TRBJ1-1; D uncertain. Germline V gene lookup returns CDR1 LNHNV and CDR2 YYDKDF (reference sequence). This CDR3 contains 14 residues. The V end lost 1 base, the J end lost 0 bases, and 6 bases lay between the germline ends. The chain's CDR3 is CATSRVQVNTEAFF. CDR3 in DNA: TGTGCCACCAGCAGAGTTCAGGTGAACACTGAAGCTTTCTTT.